This TCR beta chain was obtained from a study of blood T cell repertoires in COVID-19. Trimming took off 4 bases at V and 3 bases at J, with 14 bases between the two ends. From germline, CDR1 is SGHKS and CDR2 YYEKEE (reference sequence). This CDR3 has 15 residues. Produced via immunoSEQ multiplex PCR; TCRdb's table is partial and in-frame only. The table shows tens of thousands of clones, with approximately 79% occurring only once. This clone showed up just once. This sequence originates from a man between 60 and 70 years old with active or convalescent COVID-19. The chain is built from TRBV5-5 and TRBJ2-1; tentatively, D is TRBD2 (6 bases). The sample taken for sequencing was peripheral blood. The CDR3: CASSPRTTNYNEQFF. CDR3 nucleotide sequence: TGTGCCAGCAGCCCACGGACTACCAACTACAATGAGCAGTTCTTC.